This T cell receptor (beta chain) was identified during a study of shared clonotypes between healthy human individuals. Whole-study context: CD4 naive cells filled three plates per donor, CD4 memory three, CD8 naive two and CD8 memory one.

CD8 cells classed as naive were CD45RO-negative and positively selected for CCR7, excluding terminally differentiated effector memory CD45RA+ cells. Clones were sequenced by immunoSEQ multiplex PCR, and TCRdb holds only the in-frame ones, with some missing. The sample has about 1.9 million clones; over 85% are singletons. Germline loops: CDR1 KGHSH, CDR2 LQKENI. The V segment lost 0 bases and the J segment 0 bases; nucleotides outside the gene matches: 16. The CDR3 length is 20 residues. The TCR was taken from a man between 18 and 35 years old in good health. Some clones in this sample may be carry-over from other donors' samples. The chain uses TRBV18 and TRBJ2-5; TRBD2 agrees at 7 bases. The sequencing input was naive CD8+ T cells from PBMCs. DNA of the CDR3: TGTGCCAGCTCACCACCGGGGTGGCTAGCGGACCGCGCCAACCAAGAGACCCAGTACTTC. It translates to CASSPPGWLADRANQETQYF.